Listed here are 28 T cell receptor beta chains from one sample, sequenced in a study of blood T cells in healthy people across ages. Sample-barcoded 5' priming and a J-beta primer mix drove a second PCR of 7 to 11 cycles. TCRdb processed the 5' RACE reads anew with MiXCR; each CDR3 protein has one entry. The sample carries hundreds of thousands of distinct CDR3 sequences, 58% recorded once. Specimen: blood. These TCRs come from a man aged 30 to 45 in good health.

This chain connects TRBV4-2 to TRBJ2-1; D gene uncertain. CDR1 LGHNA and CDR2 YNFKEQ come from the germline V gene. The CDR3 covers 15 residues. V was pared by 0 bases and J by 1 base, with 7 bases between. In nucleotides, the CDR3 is TGTGCCAGCAGCCAAGAAGAGCAGTCCTACAATGAGCAGTTCTTC. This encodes CASSQEEQSYNEQFF.

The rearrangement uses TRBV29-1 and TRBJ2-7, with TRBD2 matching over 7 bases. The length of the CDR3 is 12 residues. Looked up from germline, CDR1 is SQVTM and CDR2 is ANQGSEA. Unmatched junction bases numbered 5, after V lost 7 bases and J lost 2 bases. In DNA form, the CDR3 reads TGCAGCGCGGAGACTAGCACCTACGAGCAGTACTTC. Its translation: CSAETSTYEQYF.

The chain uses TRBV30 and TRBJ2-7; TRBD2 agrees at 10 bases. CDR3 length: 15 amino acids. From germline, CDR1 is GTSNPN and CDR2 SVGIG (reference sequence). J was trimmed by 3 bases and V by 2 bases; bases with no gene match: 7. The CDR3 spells CAWSPFTSGNYEQYF. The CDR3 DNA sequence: TGTGCCTGGAGTCCCTTTACTAGCGGGAACTACGAGCAGTACTTC. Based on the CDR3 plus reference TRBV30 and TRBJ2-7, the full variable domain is SQTIHQWPATLVQPVGSPLSLECTVEGTSNPNLYWYRQAAGRGLQLLFYSVGIGQISSEVPQNLSASRPQDRQFILSSKKLLLSDSGFYLCAWSPFTSGNYEQYFGPGTRLTVT.

CDR3: CATTDGRANYGYTF. In DNA, the CDR3 is TGTGCCACGACCGACGGCAGGGCTAACTATGGCTACACCTTC. The chain links TRBV7-2 to TRBJ1-2; D might be TRBD1 (5 bases). CDR1 and CDR2 (germline): SGHTA, FQGNSA. The germline V and J ends were trimmed by 10 bases and 0 bases, with 15 bases remaining between them. The CDR3 consists of 14 residues.

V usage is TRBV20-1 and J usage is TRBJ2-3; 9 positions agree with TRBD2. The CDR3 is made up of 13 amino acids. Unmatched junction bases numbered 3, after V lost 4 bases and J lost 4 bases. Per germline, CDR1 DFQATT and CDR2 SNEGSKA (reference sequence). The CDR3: CSAISGGADTQYF. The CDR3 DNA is TGCAGTGCTATTAGCGGGGGCGCAGATACGCAGTATTTT.

CDR3 region: CASSLLQSEQYF. CDR3 DNA: TGTGCCAGCAGTTTGTTACAGTCCGAGCAGTACTTC. The chain joins TRBV12-3 or TRBV12-4 to TRBJ2-5; D is undetermined. The J call may be faulty, since TRBJ2-7 better matches the DNA end. CDR3 size: 12 residues.

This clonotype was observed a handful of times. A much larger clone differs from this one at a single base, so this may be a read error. The chain's CDR3 is CASSYQAGGSDEQYF. CDR3 in DNA: TGTGCCAGCAGTTATCAAGCGGGAGGGTCCGACGAGCAGTACTTC. The chain carries TRBV27 and TRBJ2-7, with 10 bases that match TRBD2. The CDR3 consists of 15 residues. Trimming cost V 4 bases and J 5 bases; bases outside gene matches: 8. Per germline, CDR1 MNHEY and CDR2 SMNVEV (reference sequence).

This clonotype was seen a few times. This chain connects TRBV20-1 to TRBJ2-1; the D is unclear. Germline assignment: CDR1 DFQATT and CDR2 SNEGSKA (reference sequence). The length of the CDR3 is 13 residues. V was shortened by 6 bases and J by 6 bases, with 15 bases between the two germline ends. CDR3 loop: CSAPDARPNEQFF. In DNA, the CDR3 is TGCAGTGCGCCAGACGCCAGGCCCAATGAGCAGTTCTTC.

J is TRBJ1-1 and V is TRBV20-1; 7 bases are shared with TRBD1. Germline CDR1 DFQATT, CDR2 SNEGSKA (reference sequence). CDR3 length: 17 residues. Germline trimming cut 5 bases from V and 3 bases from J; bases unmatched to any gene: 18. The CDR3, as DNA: TGCAGTGCTCCCGCCGAGACAGGGTTTTTTTCGGACACTGAAGCTTTCTTT. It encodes CSAPAETGFFSDTEAFF.

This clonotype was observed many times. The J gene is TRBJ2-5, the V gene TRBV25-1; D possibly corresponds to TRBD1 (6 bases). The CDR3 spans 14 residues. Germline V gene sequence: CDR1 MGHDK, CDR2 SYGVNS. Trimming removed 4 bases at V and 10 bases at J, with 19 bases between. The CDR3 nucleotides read TGTGCCAGCAGTGCCCCGGGACACCTGTGGGGCCAGTACTTC. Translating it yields CASSAPGHLWGQYF.

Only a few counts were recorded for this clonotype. CDR3 sequence reads: CSARAYSYEQYF. CDR3 coding DNA: TGCAGTGCTAGAGCCTATTCCTACGAGCAGTACTTC. The chain has TRBV20-1 and TRBJ2-7; D not resolved. The CDR3 extends over 12 amino acids. V lost 1 base, J lost 1 base, and 5 bases lay in between. Germline CDR1 is DFQATT and CDR2 is SNEGSKA (reference sequence).

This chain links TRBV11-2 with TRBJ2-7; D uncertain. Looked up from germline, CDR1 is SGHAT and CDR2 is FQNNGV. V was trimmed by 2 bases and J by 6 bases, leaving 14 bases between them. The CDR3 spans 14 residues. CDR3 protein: CASSLSAAFFEQYF. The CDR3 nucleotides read TGTGCCAGCAGCTTATCTGCGGCTTTTTTCGAGCAGTACTTC.

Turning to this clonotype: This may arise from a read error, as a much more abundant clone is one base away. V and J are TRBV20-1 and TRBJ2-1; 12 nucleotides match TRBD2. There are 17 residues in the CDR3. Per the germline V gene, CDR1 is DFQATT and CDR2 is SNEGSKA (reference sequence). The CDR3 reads CSAGDPSGRAGYNEQFF. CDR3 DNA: TGCAGTGCTGGAGATCCTAGCGGGAGGGCCGGGTACAATGAGCAGTTCTTC.

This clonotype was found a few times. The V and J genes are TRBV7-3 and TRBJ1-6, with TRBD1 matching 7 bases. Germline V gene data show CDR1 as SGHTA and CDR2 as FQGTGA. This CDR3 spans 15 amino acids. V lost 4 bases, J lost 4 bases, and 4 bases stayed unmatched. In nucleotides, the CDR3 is TGTGCCAGCAGCTCCGAGGGGGCGTATAATTCACCCCTCCACTTT. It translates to CASSSEGAYNSPLHF. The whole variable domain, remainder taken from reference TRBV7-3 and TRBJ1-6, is GAGVSQTPSNKVTEKGKYVELRCDPISGHTALYWYRQSLGQGPEFLIYFQGTGAADDSGLPNDRFFAVRPEGSVSTLKIQRTERGDSAVYLCASSSEGAYNSPLHFGNGTRLTVT.

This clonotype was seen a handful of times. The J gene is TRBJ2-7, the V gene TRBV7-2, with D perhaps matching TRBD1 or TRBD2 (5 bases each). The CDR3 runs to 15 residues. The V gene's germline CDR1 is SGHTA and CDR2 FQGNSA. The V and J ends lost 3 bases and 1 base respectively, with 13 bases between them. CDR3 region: CASSFDRDPSYEQYF. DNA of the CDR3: TGTGCCAGCAGCTTCGACCGGGACCCTTCCTACGAGCAGTACTTC.

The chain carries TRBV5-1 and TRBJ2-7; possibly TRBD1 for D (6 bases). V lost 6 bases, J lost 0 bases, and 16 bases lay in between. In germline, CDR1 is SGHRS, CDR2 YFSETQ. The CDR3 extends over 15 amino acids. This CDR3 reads CASNPTGRFSYEQYF. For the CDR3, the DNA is TGCGCCAGCAACCCGACAGGAAGGTTCTCCTACGAGCAGTACTTC. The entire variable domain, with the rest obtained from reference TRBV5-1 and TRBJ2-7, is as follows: KAGVTQTPRYLIKTRGQQVTLSCSPISGHRSVSWYQQTPGQGLQFLFEYFSETQRNKGNFPGRFSGRQFSNSRSEMNVSTLELGDSALYLCASNPTGRFSYEQYFGPGTRLTVT.

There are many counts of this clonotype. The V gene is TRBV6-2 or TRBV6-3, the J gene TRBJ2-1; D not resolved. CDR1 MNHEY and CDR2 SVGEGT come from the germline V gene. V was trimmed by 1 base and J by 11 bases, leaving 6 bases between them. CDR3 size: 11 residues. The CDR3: CASSYLGQQFF. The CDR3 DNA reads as TGTGCCAGCAGTTACTTGGGCCAGCAGTTCTTC.

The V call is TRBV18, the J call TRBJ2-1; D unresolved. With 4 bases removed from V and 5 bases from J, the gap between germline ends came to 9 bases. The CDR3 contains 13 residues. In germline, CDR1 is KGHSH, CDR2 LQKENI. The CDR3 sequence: CASSLLEDNEQFF. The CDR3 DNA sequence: TGTGCCAGCTCACTCCTCGAGGACAATGAGCAGTTCTTC.

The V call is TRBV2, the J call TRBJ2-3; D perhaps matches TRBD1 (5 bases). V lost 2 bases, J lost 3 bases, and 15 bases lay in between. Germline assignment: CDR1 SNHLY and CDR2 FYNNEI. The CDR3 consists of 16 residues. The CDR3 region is CASSERGSLFTDTQYF. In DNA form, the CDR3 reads TGTGCCAGCAGTGAAAGGGGATCCCTCTTTACAGATACGCAGTATTTT.

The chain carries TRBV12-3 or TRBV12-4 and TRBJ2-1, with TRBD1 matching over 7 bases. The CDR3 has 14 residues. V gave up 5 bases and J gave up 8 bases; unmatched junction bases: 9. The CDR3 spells CASSRDSERDEQFF. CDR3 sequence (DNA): TGTGCCAGCAGTCGGGACAGCGAGAGGGATGAGCAGTTCTTC.

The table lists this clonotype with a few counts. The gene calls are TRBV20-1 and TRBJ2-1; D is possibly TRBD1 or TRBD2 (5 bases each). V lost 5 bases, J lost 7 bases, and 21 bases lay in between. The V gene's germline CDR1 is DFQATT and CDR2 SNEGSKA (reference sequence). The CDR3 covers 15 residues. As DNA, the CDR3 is TGCAGTGCTGCCATACCGGGACGTCTAGGTAATGAGCAGTTCTTC. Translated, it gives CSAAIPGRLGNEQFF.

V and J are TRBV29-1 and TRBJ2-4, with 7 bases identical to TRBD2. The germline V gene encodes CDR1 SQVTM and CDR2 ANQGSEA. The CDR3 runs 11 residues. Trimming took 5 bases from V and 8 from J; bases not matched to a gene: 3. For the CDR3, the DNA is TGCAGCGTTCAGACTAGCCACATTCAGTACTTC. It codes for CSVQTSHIQYF.

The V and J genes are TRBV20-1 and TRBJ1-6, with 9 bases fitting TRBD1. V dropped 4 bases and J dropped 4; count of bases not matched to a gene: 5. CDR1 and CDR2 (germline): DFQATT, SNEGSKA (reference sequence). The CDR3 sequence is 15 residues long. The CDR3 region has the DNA TGCAGTGCTAAACAGACAGGGGGGTATAATTCACCCCTCCACTTT. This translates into CSAKQTGGYNSPLHF.

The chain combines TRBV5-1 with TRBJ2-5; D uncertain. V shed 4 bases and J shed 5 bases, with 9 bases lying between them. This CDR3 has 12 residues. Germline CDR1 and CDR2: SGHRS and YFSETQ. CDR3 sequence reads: CASSQRMETQYF. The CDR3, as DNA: TGCGCCAGCAGCCAAAGGATGGAGACCCAGTACTTC. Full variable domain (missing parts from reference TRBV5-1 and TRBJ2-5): KAGVTQTPRYLIKTRGQQVTLSCSPISGHRSVSWYQQTPGQGLQFLFEYFSETQRNKGNFPGRFSGRQFSNSRSEMNVSTLELGDSALYLCASSQRMETQYFGPGTRLLVL.

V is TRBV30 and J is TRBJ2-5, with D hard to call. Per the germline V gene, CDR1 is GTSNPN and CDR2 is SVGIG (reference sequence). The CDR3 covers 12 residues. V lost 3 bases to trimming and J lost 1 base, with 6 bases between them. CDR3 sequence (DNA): TGTGCCTGGAGACAGTCCCAAGAGACCCAGTACTTC. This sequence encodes CAWRQSQETQYF.

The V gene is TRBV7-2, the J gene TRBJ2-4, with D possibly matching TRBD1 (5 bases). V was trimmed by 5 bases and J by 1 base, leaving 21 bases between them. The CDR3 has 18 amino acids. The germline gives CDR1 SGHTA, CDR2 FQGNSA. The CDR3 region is CASSPHFDSPRAKNIQYF. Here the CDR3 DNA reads TGTGCCAGCAGCCCCCACTTCGACAGCCCTCGGGCCAAAAACATTCAGTACTTC.

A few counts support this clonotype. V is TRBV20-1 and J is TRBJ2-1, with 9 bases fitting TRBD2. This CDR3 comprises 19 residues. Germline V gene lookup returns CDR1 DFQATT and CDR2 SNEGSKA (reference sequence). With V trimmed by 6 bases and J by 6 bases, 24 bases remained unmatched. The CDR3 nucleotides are TGCAGTGCGGAGGGGGGGGCTAGCGGGACACAGACGATTGGCAATGAGCAGTTCTTC. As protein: CSAEGGASGTQTIGNEQFF.

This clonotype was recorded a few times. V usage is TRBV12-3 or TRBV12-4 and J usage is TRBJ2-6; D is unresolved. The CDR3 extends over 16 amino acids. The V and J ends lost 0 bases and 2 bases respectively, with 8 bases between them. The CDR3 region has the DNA TGTGCCAGCAGTTTAGCGAGCCCGACTGGGGCCAACGTCCTGACTTTC. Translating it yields CASSLASPTGANVLTF.